Presented here are 7 T cell receptor beta chains from one specimen sequenced in a study of blood T cell repertoires in COVID-19. The table came from immunoSEQ multiplex PCR; TCRdb's copy has only in-frame clones and leaves some out. The table records roughly 57,000 clones, around 87% of them present only once. The sequenced sample was peripheral blood. The receptor set was obtained from a woman aged 55-70 years with COVID-19, enrolled during active disease.

The sample holds one count of this clone. The V and J genes are TRBV6-1 and TRBJ1-2; 8 nucleotides agree with TRBD1. Germline V CDR1 and CDR2: MNHNS, SASEGT. With V trimmed by 2 bases and J by 4 bases, 3 bases remained unmatched. This CDR3 has 14 residues. CDR3: CASSETGGSYGYTF. In DNA, the CDR3 is TGTGCCAGCAGTGAAACAGGGGGTAGCTATGGCTACACCTTC.

The V call is TRBV12-3 or TRBV12-4, the J call TRBJ1-2; tentatively, D is TRBD1 (6 bases). V lost 5 bases to trimming and J lost 5 bases, with 12 bases between them. CDR3 length: 13 amino acids. The DNA of the CDR3 is TGTGCCAGCAGTCCGGACAGCCCTTATGGCTACACCTTC. This sequence encodes CASSPDSPYGYTF.

The rearrangement links TRBV16 to TRBJ1-5; no reliable D call. Germline V gene data show CDR1 as KGHSY and CDR2 as FQNENV. The CDR3 spans 15 residues. V was shortened by 2 bases and J by 3 bases, with 11 bases between the two germline ends. CDR3 coding DNA: TGTGCCAGCAGCCAAGGTATGGCTGACAATCAGCCCCAGCATTTT. Its protein is CASSQGMADNQPQHF.

The genes are TRBV30 and TRBJ1-6; 11 bases are shared with TRBD1. Per germline, CDR1 GTSNPN and CDR2 SVGIG (reference sequence). The CDR3 consists of 19 residues. V was clipped by 2 bases and J by 9 bases; unmatched bases: 18. CDR3 amino acids: CAWSQPLPQGQGAGSPLHF. DNA for the CDR3: TGTGCCTGGAGTCAACCTCTACCTCAAGGACAGGGGGCAGGTTCACCCCTCCACTTT.

V usage is TRBV5-1 and J usage is TRBJ2-7, with D possibly being TRBD1 (7 bases). Germline loops: CDR1 SGHRS, CDR2 YFSETQ. This CDR3 is 16 amino acids long. Trimming left V 3 bases short and J 0 bases short, with 16 bases between. The CDR3, as DNA: TGCGCCAGCAGCTACAGGGGAGGCGGGCGCTCCTACGAGCAGTACTTC. Translated: CASSYRGGGRSYEQYF.

The chain links TRBV2 to TRBJ2-5; 7 bases fit TRBD1. V was pared by 2 bases and J by 4 bases, with 7 bases of the junction left unmatched. Germline V gene sequence: CDR1 SNHLY, CDR2 FYNNEI. This CDR3 spans 15 amino acids. Here the CDR3 DNA reads TGTGCCAGCAGTGAAAGACAGGGTGGGGGAGAGACCCAGTACTTC. It specifies CASSERQGGGETQYF. Full variable domain (outside the CDR3, taken from reference TRBV2 and TRBJ2-5): EPEVTQTPSHQVTQMGQEVILRCVPISNHLYFYWYRQILGQKVEFLVSFYNNEISEKSEIFDDQFSVERPDGSNFTLKIRSTKLEDSAMYFCASSERQGGGETQYFGPGTRLLVL.

This clone has just a few counts. The chain is built from TRBV6-4 and TRBJ1-2; 9 nucleotides agree with TRBD1. CDR1 MRHNA and CDR2 SNTAGT come from the germline V gene. This CDR3 is 14 amino acids long. The trim removed 5 bases at V and 4 bases at J, leaving 5 bases unmatched. CDR3 region: CASSPGTGSYGYTF. The CDR3 nucleotides read TGTGCCAGCAGTCCCGGGACAGGGAGCTATGGCTACACCTTC.